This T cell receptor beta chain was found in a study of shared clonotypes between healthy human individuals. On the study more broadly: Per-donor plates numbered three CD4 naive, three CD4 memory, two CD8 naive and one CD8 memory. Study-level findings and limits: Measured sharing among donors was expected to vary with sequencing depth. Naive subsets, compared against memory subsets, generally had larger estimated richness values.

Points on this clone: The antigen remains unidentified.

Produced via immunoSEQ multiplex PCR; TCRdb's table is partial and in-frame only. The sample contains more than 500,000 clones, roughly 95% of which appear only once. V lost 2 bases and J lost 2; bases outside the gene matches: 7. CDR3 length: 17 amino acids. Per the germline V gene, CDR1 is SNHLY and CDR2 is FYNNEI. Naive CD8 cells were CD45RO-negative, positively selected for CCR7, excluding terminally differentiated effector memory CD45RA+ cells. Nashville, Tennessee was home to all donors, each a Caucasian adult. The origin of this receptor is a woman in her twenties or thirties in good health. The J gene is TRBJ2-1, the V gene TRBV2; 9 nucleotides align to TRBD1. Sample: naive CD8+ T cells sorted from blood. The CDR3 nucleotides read TGTGCCAGCAGTGAACGAATGGGACAGGGAACCTACAATGAGCAGTTCTTC. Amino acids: CASSERMGQGTYNEQFF.